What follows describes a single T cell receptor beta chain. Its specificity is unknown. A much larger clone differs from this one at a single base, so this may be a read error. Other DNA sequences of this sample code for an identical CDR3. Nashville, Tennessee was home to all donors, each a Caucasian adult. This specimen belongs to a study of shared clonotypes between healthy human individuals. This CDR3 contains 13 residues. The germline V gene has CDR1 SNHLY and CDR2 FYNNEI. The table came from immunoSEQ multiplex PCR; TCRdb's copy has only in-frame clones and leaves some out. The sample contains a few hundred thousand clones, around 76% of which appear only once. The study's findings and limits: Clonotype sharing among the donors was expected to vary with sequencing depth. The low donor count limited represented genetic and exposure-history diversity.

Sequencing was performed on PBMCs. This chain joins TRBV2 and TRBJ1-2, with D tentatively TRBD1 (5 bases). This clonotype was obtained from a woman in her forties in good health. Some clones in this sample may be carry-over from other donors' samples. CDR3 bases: TGCGCCAGCAGGATGACAGTTCAGGGTGGCTACACCTTC. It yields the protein CASRMTVQGGYTF.